This T cell receptor (beta chain) was profiled in a study of T cells in Graves' hyperthyroidism and ophthalmopathy. Germline CDR1 is SGHTA and CDR2 is FQGNSA. The length of the CDR3 is 14 residues. The V end lost 3 bases, the J end lost 1 base, and 8 bases lay between the germline ends. This clonotype has ten or more counts. Its specificity is unknown. Enrolled ophthalmopathy patients presented with a Clinical Activity Score of at least 3, a NOSPECS grade of at least 4, and disease duration under 3 months. The study based diagnoses on clinical symptoms, serum thyroxine and TRAb, thyroid ultrasound and orbital computed tomography. A roughly 9.3 ml volume of fresh peripheral blood provided the PBMCs. RNA transcripts provided the source from which TCR beta CDR3 regions were amplified. The study used the HTBI primer set for a first-round RT-PCR of the TCR CDR3. TCRdb re-called the multiplex PCR reads with MiXCR, one entry per CDR3 protein. The sample yields around 250,000 distinct CDR3 sequences, roughly 15% seen once.

Study conclusions and caveats: Ophthalmopathy and stable hyperthyroidism were separated by a 13 V-J model.

This chain connects TRBV7-2 to TRBJ2-3, with D unclear. What was sequenced was blood. This receptor was identified in a woman aged 18-29 years with Graves' ophthalmopathy. Here the CDR3 DNA reads TGTGCCAGCAGCTTGGCCCCTGGCACAGATACGCAGTATTTT. The encoded protein is CASSLAPGTDTQYF. Combining the CDR3 with reference TRBV7-2 and TRBJ2-3 gives the whole variable domain GAGVSQSPSNKVTEKGKDVELRCDPISGHTALYWYRQSLGQGLEFLIYFQGNSAPDKSGLPSDRFSAERTGGSVSTLTIQRTQQEDSAVYLCASSLAPGTDTQYFGPGTRLTVL.